This T cell receptor beta chain originates from a study of blood T cell repertoires in COVID-19. Seattle-derived patients entered the study during active infection and were followed longitudinally. The CDR3 loop spans 13 amino acids. Germline V gives CDR1 SGHTS, CDR2 YDEGEE. The V end was cut by 1 base, the J end by 7 bases, with 12 bases between. Sequencing used immunoSEQ multiplex PCR; TCRdb keeps in-frame clones, though not all of them. This table has fewer than 350,000 clones, about 86% appearing once. This chain joins TRBV5-8 and TRBJ2-7; D unclear. The receptor's source is a woman aged 25 to 39 with COVID-19, enrolled during active disease. Sequencing was performed on peripheral blood. CDR3 coding DNA: TGTGCCAGCAGCTTGACGGCTTACGGGGAGCAGTACTTC. It yields the protein CASSLTAYGEQYF.